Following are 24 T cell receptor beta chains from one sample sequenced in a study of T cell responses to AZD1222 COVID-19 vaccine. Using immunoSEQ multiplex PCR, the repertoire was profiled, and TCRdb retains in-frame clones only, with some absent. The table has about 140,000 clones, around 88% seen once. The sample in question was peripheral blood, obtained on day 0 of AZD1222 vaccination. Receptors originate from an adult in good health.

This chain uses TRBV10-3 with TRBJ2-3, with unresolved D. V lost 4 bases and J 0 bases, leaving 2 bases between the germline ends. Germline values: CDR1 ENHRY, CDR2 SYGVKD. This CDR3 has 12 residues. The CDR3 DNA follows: TGTGCCATCAGTGGGAGCACAGATACGCAGTATTTT. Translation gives CAISGSTDTQYF.

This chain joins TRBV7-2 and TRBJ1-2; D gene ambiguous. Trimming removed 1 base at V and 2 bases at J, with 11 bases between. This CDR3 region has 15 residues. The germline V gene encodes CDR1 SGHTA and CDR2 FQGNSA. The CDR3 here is CASSLVVSVNYGYTF. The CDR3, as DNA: TGTGCCAGCAGCTTAGTGGTGTCAGTGAACTATGGCTACACCTTC.

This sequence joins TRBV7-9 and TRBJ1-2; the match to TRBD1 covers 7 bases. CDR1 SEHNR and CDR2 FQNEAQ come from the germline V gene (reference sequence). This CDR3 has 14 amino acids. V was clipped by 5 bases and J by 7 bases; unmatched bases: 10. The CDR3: CASSRGQGVGGYTF. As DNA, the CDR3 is TGTGCCAGCAGCCGGGGGCAGGGGGTCGGTGGCTACACCTTC. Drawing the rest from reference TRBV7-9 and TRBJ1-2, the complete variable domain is DTGVSQNPRHKITKRGQNVTFRCDPISEHNRLYWYRQTLGQGPEFLTYFQNEAQLEKSRLLSDRFSAERPKGSFSTLEIQRTEQGDSAMYLCASSRGQGVGGYTFGSGTRLTVV.

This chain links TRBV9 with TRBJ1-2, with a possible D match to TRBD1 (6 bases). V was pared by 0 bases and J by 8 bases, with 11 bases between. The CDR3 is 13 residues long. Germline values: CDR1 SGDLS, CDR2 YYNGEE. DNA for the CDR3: TGTGCCAGCAGCGTAGGACAGGCAAGCGGCTACACCTTC. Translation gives CASSVGQASGYTF.

CDR3 in DNA: TGTGCCTGGATTATAGGGACAGGGAAATATGGCTACACCTTC. Residues: CAWIIGTGKYGYTF. This chain uses TRBV30 with TRBJ1-2; 9 positions match TRBD1. V lost 4 bases, J lost 5 bases, and 8 bases stayed unmatched. There are 14 residues in the CDR3. CDR1 is GTSNPN, CDR2 SVGIG, per germline (reference sequence).

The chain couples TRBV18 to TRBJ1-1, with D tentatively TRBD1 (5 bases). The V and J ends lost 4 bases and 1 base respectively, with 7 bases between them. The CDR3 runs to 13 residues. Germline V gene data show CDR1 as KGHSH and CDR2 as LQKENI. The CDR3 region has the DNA TGTGCCAGCTCACAGACAGAGAACACTGAAGCTTTCTTT. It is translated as CASSQTENTEAFF.

The CDR3: CASSPRVGNQPQHF. DNA of the CDR3: TGTGCCAGCAGCCCCAGGGTGGGCAATCAGCCCCAGCATTTT. This sequence joins TRBV5-8 and TRBJ1-5, with D possibly TRBD1 on 5 matching bases. The CDR3 is 14 residues long. Per germline, CDR1 SGHTS and CDR2 YDEGEE. V lost 4 bases to trimming and J lost 2 bases, with 10 bases between them.

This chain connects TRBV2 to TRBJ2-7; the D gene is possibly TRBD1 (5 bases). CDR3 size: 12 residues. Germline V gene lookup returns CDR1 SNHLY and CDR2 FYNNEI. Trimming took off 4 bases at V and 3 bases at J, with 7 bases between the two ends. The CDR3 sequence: CASSGGGYEQYF. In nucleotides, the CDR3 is TGTGCCAGCAGTGGGGGCGGCTACGAGCAGTACTTC.

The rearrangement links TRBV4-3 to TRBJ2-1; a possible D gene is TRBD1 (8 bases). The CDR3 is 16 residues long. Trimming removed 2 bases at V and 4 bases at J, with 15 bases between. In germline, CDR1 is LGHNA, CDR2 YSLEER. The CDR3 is CASSQLPQGGYNEQFF. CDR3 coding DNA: TGCGCCAGCAGCCAACTACCACAGGGGGGGTACAATGAGCAGTTCTTC.

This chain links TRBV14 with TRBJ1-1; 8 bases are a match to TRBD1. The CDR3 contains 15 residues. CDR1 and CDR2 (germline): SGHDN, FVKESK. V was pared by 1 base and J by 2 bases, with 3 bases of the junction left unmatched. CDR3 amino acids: CASSQARGRNTEAFF. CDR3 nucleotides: TGTGCCAGCAGCCAAGCCAGGGGGCGAAACACTGAAGCTTTCTTT.

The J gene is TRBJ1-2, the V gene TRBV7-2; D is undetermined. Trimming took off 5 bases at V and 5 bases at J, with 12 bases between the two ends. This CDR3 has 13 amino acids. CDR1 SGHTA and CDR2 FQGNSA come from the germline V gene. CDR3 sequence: CASSPYGEYGYTF. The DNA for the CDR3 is TGTGCCAGCAGCCCCTACGGAGAGTATGGCTACACCTTC.

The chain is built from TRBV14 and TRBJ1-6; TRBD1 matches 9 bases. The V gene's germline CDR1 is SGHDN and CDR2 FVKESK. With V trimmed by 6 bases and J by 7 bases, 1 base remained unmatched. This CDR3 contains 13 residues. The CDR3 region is CASSGQGNSPLHF. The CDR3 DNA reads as TGTGCCAGCAGTGGACAGGGGAATTCACCCCTCCACTTT.

CDR3 sequence reads: CASSPQPGLAGTSDYEQYF. The CDR3 DNA follows: TGCGCCAGCAGCCCACAACCGGGACTAGCGGGAACATCGGACTACGAGCAGTACTTC. The gene calls are TRBV4-1 and TRBJ2-7; 13 positions agree with TRBD2. CDR3 length equals 19 residues. In germline, CDR1 is MGHRA, CDR2 YSYEKL. The V and J ends lost 4 bases and 3 bases, in that order; junction bases with no gene match: 15.

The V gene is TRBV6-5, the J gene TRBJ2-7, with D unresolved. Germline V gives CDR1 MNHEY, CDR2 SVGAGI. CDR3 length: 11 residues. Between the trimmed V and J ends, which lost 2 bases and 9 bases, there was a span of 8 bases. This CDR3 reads CASSYGNRQYF. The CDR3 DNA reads TGTGCCAGCAGTTACGGGAATCGGCAGTACTTC.

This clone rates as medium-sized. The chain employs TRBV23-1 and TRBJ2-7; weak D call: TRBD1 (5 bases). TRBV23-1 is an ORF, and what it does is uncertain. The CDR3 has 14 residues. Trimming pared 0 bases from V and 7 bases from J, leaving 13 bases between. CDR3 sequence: CASSQSPGLQEQYF. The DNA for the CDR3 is TGCGCCAGCAGTCAATCTCCAGGGCTGCAGGAGCAGTACTTC.

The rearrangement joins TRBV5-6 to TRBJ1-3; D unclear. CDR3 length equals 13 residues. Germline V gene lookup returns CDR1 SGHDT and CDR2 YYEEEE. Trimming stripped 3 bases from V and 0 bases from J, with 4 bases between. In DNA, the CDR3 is TGTGCCAGCAGCTCACTCTCTGGAAACACCATATATTTT. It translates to CASSSLSGNTIYF.

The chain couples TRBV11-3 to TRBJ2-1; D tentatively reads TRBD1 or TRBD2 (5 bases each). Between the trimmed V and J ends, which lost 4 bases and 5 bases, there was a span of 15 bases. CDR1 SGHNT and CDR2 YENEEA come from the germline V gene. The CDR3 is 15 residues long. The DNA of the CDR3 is TGTGCCAGCAGCTCACTAGTTGGACATAACAATGAGCAGTTCTTC. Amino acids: CASSSLVGHNNEQFF.

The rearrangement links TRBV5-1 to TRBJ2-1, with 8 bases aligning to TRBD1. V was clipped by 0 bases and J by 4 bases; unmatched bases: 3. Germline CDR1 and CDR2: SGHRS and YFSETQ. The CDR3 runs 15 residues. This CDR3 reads CASSLGWTGYNEQFF. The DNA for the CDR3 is TGCGCCAGCAGCTTGGGATGGACAGGGTACAATGAGCAGTTCTTC.

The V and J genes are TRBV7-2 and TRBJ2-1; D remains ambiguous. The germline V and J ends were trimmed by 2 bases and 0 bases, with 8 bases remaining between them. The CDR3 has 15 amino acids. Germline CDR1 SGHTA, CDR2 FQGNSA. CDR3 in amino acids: CASSLQLHSYNEQFF. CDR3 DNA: TGTGCCAGCAGCTTACAACTCCACTCCTACAATGAGCAGTTCTTC. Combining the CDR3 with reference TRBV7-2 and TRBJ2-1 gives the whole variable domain GAGVSQSPSNKVTEKGKDVELRCDPISGHTALYWYRQSLGQGLEFLIYFQGNSAPDKSGLPSDRFSAERTGGSVSTLTIQRTQQEDSAVYLCASSLQLHSYNEQFFGPGTRLTVL.

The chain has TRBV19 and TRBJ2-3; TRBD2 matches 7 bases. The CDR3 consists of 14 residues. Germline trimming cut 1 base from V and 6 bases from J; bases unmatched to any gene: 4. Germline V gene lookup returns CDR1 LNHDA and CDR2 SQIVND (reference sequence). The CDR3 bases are TGTGCCAGTAGTATAGGCGGGAGATATGATACGCAGTATTTT. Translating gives CASSIGGRYDTQYF.

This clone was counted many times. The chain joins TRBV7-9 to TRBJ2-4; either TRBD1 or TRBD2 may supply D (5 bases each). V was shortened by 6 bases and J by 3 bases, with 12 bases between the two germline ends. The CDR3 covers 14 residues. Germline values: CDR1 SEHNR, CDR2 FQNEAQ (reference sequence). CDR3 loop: CASRSTGGKNIQYF. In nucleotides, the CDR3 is TGTGCCAGCAGGTCCACAGGAGGCAAAAACATTCAGTACTTC.

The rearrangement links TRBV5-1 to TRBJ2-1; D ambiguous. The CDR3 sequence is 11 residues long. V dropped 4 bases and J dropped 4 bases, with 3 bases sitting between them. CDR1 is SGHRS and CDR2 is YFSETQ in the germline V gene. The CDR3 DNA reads TGCGCCAGCAGCCATTACAATGAGCAGTTCTTC. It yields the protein CASSHYNEQFF.

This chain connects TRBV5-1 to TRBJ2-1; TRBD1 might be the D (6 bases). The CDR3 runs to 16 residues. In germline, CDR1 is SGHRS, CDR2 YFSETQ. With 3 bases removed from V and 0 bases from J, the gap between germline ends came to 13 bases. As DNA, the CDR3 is TGCGCCAGCAGCTCTCAAGGGGGTAGCTCCTACAATGAGCAGTTCTTC. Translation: CASSSQGGSSYNEQFF.

The CDR3 sequence: CASSSGYRNEQFF. CDR3 in DNA: TGTGCCAGCAGCTCGGGGTATAGGAATGAGCAGTTCTTC. The V and J genes are TRBV7-9 and TRBJ2-1, with a tentative D call TRBD2 (5 bases). Germline CDR1 and CDR2: SEHNR and FQNEAQ (reference sequence). The CDR3 covers 13 residues. Trimming left V 4 bases short and J 7 bases short, with 11 bases between.